The 6 T cell receptor beta chains given below trace back to one sample, sequenced in a study of beta chain features in type 1 diabetes. The antigens of these receptors remain unknown. Overall study findings and caveats: There was a moderate but significant shortening of TCRB CDR3s in all four CD4+ subsets of Type 1 diabetes patients.

The whole isolated RNA underwent reverse transcription, so sequencing captured expressed TCRB transcripts. Clones were read by immunoSEQ multiplex PCR, and TCRdb kept only the in-frame ones, dropping some. The table has about 270,000 clones, roughly an eighth seen once. The sequenced sample consisted of naive CD4+ T cells from blood. The receptors were sampled from a man aged 25 to 40 with type 1 diabetes.

CDR3 bases: TGTGCCAGCAGCTTAGCGCAGGGGGCGCCCCACGAGCAGTACTTC. Its protein is CASSLAQGAPHEQYF. This chain connects TRBV13 to TRBJ2-7, with TRBD1 identical over 8 bases. CDR1 PRHDT and CDR2 FYEKMQ come from the germline V gene (reference sequence). This CDR3 has 15 amino acids. The V and J ends lost 1 base and 5 bases, in that order; junction bases with no gene match: 7.

This clone has only a few counts. The J gene is TRBJ2-7, the V gene TRBV28; the D gene is possibly TRBD1 (6 bases). The germline V and J ends were trimmed by 11 bases and 5 bases, with 16 bases remaining between them. Germline CDR1 and CDR2: MDHEN and SYDVKM. The CDR3 runs to 12 residues. Here the CDR3 DNA reads TGTGCCTCCAAAGGGGGACGGCACGAGCAGTACTTC. Its translation: CASKGGRHEQYF.

V and J are TRBV2 and TRBJ1-5, with a tentative D call TRBD1 (6 bases). The CDR3 runs to 15 residues. Germline CDR1 is SNHLY and CDR2 is FYNNEI. V was clipped by 6 bases and J by 1 base, with 13 bases between them. The CDR3 nucleotides read TGTGCCAGCAGACTCGGGACATCAAGCAATCAGCCCCAGCATTTT. It codes for CASRLGTSSNQPQHF. Variable domain in full (rest from reference TRBV2 and TRBJ1-5): EPEVTQTPSHQVTQMGQEVILRCVPISNHLYFYWYRQILGQKVEFLVSFYNNEISEKSEIFDDQFSVERPDGSNFTLKIRSTKLEDSAMYFCASRLGTSSNQPQHFGDGTRLSIL.

The V call is TRBV28, the J call TRBJ2-1; D is perhaps TRBD1 (6 bases). From germline, CDR1 is MDHEN and CDR2 SYDVKM. The CDR3 sequence is 13 residues long. V dropped 1 base and J dropped 7 bases, with 8 bases sitting between them. The CDR3 reads CASSLYRVNEQFF. Written as DNA, the CDR3 is TGTGCCAGCAGTTTATACAGGGTAAATGAGCAGTTCTTC.

This chain joins TRBV19 and TRBJ2-1; 8 nucleotides line up with TRBD2. Germline lookup yields CDR1 LNHDA and CDR2 SQIVND (reference sequence). The CDR3 length is 17 residues. Trimming took 3 bases from V and 3 from J; bases not matched to a gene: 10. The CDR3 DNA reads TGTGCCAGTAGTATCGTCAGGGAGCGGGAGAACTACAATGAGCAGTTCTTC. Amino acid sequence: CASSIVRERENYNEQFF. The full variable domain, completed using reference TRBV19 and TRBJ2-1, is DGGITQSPKYLFRKEGQNVTLSCEQNLNHDAMYWYRQDPGQGLRLIYYSQIVNDFQKGDIAEGYSVSREKKESFPLTVTSAQKNPTAFYLCASSIVRERENYNEQFFGPGTRLTVL.

This clone was detected only a few times. The CDR3 coding sequence is TGTGCCAGCAGTCCACAGGGGGCGGGTGAGCAGTTCTTC. It specifies CASSPQGAGEQFF. The J gene is TRBJ2-1, the V gene TRBV7-2; 9 bases match TRBD1. Losses at the gene ends were 6 bases for V and 9 bases for J; bases not matched to a gene: 6. Per germline, CDR1 SGHTA and CDR2 FQGNSA. CDR3 size: 13 residues.